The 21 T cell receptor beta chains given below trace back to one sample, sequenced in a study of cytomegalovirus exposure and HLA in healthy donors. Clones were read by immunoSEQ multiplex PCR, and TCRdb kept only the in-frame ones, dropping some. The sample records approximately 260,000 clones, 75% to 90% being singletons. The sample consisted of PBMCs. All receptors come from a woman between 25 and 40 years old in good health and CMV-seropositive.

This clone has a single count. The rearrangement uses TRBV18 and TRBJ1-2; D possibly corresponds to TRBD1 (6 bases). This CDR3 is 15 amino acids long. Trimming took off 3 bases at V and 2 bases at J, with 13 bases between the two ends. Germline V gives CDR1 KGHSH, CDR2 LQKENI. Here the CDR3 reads CASSPLQGSNYGYTF. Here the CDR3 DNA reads TGTGCCAGCTCACCTCTACAGGGATCAAACTATGGCTACACCTTC.

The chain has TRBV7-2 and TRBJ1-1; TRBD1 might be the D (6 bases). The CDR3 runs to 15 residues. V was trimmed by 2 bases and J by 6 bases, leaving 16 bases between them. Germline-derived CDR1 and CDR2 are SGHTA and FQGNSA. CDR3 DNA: TGTGCCAGCAGCTTAAATGGCGGGGGCCGTCCTGAAGCTTTCTTT. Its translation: CASSLNGGGRPEAFF. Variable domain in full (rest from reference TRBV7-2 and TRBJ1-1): GAGVSQSPSNKVTEKGKDVELRCDPISGHTALYWYRQSLGQGLEFLIYFQGNSAPDKSGLPSDRFSAERTGGSVSTLTIQRTQQEDSAVYLCASSLNGGGRPEAFFGQGTRLTVV.

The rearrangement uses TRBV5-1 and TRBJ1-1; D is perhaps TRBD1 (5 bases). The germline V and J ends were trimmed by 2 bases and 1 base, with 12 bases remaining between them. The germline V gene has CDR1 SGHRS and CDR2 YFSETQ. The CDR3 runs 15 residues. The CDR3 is CASSFETAENTEAFF. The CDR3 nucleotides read TGCGCCAGCAGCTTCGAGACAGCAGAGAACACTGAAGCTTTCTTT. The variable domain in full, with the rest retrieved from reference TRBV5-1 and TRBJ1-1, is KAGVTQTPRYLIKTRGQQVTLSCSPISGHRSVSWYQQTPGQGLQFLFEYFSETQRNKGNFPGRFSGRQFSNSRSEMNVSTLELGDSALYLCASSFETAENTEAFFGQGTRLTVV.

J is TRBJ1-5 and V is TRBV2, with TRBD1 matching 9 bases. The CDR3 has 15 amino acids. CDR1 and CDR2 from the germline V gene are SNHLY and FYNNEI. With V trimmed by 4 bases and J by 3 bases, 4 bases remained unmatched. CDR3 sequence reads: CASSADRGDNQPQHF. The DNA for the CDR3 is TGTGCCAGCAGTGCGGACAGGGGAGACAATCAGCCCCAGCATTTT.

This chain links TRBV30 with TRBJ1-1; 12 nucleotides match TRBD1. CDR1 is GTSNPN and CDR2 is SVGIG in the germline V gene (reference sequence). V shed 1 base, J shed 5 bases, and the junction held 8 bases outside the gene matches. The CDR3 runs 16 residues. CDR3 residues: CAWSAGTGGAETEAFF. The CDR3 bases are TGTGCCTGGAGTGCCGGGACAGGGGGCGCGGAAACTGAAGCTTTCTTT.

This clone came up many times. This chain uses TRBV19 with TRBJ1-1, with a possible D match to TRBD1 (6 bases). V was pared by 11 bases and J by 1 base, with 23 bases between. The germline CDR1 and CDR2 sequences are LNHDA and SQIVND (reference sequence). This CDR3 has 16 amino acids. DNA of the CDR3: TGTGCCTCTCGTCGGACAGACTTAAATTCGAACACTGAAGCTTTCTTT. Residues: CASRRTDLNSNTEAFF. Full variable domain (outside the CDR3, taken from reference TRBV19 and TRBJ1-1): DGGITQSPKYLFRKEGQNVTLSCEQNLNHDAMYWYRQDPGQGLRLIYYSQIVNDFQKGDIAEGYSVSREKKESFPLTVTSAQKNPTAFYLCASRRTDLNSNTEAFFGQGTRLTVV.

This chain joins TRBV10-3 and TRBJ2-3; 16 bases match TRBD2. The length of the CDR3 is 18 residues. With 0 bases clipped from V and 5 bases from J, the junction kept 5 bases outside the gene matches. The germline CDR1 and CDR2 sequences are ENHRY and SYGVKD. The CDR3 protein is CAISESMGLAGGEDTQYF. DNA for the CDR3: TGTGCCATCAGTGAGTCGATGGGACTAGCGGGAGGGGAAGATACGCAGTATTTT.

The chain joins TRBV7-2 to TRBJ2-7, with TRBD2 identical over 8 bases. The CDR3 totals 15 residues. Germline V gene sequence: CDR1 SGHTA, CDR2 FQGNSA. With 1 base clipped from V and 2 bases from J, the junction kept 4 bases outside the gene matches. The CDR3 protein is CASSLDTSGTYEQYF. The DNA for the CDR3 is TGTGCCAGCAGCTTAGACACTAGCGGAACCTACGAGCAGTACTTC.

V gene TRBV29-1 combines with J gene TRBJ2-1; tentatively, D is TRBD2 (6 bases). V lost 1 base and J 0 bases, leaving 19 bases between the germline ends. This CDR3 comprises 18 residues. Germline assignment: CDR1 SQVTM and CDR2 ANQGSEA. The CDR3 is CSVEGELLRRASYNEQFF. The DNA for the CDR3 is TGCAGCGTTGAAGGGGAACTCCTAAGGAGGGCCTCCTACAATGAGCAGTTCTTC.

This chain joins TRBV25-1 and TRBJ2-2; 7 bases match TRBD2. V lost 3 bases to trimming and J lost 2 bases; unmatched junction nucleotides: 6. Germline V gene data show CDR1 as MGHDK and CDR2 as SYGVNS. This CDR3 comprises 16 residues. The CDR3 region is CASSDQERGNTGELFF. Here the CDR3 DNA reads TGTGCCAGCAGTGATCAAGAGCGGGGTAACACCGGGGAGCTGTTTTTT. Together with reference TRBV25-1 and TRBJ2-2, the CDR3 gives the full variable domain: EADIYQTPRYLVIGTGKKITLECSQTMGHDKMYWYQQDPGMELHLIHYSYGVNSTEKGDLSSESTVSRIRTEHFPLTLESARPSHTSQYLCASSDQERGNTGELFFGEGSRLTVL.

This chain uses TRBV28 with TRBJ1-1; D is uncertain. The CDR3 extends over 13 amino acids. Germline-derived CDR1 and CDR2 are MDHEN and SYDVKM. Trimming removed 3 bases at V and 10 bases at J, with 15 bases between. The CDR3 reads CASSLVGFGGAFF. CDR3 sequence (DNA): TGTGCCAGCAGTTTGGTAGGGTTCGGAGGAGCTTTCTTT.

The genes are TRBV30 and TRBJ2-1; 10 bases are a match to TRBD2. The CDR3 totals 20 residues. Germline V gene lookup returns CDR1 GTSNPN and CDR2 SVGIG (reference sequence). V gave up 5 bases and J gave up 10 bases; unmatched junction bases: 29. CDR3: CAWAQRLSGRAGSGFGEQFF. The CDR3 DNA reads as TGTGCCTGGGCCCAGCGCTTAAGCGGGAGGGCCGGTTCGGGGTTTGGAGAGCAGTTCTTC.

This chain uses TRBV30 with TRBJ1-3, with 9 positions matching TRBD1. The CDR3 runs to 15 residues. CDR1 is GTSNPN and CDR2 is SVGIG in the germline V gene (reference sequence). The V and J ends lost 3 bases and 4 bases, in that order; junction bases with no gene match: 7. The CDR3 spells CAWRTGQGLGNTIYF. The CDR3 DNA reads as TGTGCCTGGAGGACGGGACAGGGATTAGGAAACACCATATATTTT.

This CDR3 is CASSLLGYTEAFF. For the CDR3, the DNA is TGTGCCAGCAGCTTACTAGGATACACTGAAGCTTTCTTT. The J gene is TRBJ1-1, the V gene TRBV11-3; unclear D gene. Trimming cost V 2 bases and J 3 bases, with 7 bases left between them. Germline values: CDR1 SGHNT, CDR2 YENEEA. This CDR3 is built from 13 residues.

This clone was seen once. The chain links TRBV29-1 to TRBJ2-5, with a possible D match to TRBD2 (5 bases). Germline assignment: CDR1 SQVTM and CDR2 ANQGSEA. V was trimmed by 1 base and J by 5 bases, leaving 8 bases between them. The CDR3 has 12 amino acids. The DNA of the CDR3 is TGCAGCGTTGAAGGAACTAGGGAGACCCAGTACTTC. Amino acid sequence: CSVEGTRETQYF.

In DNA form, the CDR3 reads TGTGCCAGCAGGATAGGGAGGTCATTGAATGAGCAGTTCTTC. Protein sequence: CASRIGRSLNEQFF. The chain links TRBV28 to TRBJ2-1; D is perhaps TRBD2 (6 bases). In germline, CDR1 is MDHEN, CDR2 SYDVKM. The CDR3 covers 14 residues. V was cut by 6 bases and J by 7 bases, with 16 bases left in between.

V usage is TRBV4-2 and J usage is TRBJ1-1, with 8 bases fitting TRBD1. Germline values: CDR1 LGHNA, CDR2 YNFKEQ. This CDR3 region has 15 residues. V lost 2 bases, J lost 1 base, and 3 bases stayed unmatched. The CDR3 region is CASSQKDRENTEAFF. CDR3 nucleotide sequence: TGTGCCAGCAGCCAAAAGGACAGGGAGAACACTGAAGCTTTCTTT.

The CDR3 spells CASIRGADGNQPQHF. The CDR3 DNA sequence: TGTGCCAGCATACGGGGGGCTGACGGCAATCAGCCCCAGCATTTT. The J gene is TRBJ1-5, the V gene TRBV6-1; D is perhaps TRBD1 (6 bases). Per the germline V gene, CDR1 is MNHNS and CDR2 is SASEGT. The CDR3 is 15 amino acids. V lost 7 bases and J lost 2, with 15 bases in between.

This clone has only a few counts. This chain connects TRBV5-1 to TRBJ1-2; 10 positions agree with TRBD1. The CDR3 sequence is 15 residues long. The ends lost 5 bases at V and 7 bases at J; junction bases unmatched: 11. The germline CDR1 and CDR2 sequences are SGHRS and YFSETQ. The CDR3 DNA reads TGCGCCAGCAGTTTAATACCGGGACAGGGGTTTGGCTACACCTTC. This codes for CASSLIPGQGFGYTF.

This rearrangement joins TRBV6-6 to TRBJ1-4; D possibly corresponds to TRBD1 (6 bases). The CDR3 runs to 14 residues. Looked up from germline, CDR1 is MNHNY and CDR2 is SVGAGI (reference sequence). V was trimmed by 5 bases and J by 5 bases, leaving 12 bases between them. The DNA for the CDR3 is TGTGCCAGCAGTAATGGGGGCTCGAATGAAAAACTGTTTTTT. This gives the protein CASSNGGSNEKLFF.

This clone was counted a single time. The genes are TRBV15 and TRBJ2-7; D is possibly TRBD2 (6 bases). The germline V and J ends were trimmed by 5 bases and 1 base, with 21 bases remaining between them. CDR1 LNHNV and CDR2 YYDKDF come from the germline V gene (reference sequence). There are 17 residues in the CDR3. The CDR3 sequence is CATSSSQQGLTSYEQYF. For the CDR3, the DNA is TGTGCCACCAGCTCCTCACAGCAGGGACTCACATCCTACGAGCAGTACTTC.